Listed below are T cell receptor beta chains from one sample, sequenced in a study of blood T cell repertoires in COVID-19. Measured with immunoSEQ multiplex PCR; TCRdb has only the in-frame clones, and not every one. Of 100,000 or so clones in the sample, 81% were seen once. The material sequenced was peripheral blood. These receptors were taken from a human donor in a cohort sampled during active COVID-19. Both conserved end residues are part of each CDR3. The D gene is left open where the match is weak. Part of the rows lack a size; the others show once, few, many or a class for expanded clones.

>15|-|TRBJ1-5|TRBD1|TRBV19
TGTGCCAGTAGTCTTCAGGGGGTTGGCAATCAGCCCCAGCATTTT
CASSLQGVGNQPQHF
>12|once|TRBJ2-1|-|TRBV6-2/TRBV6-3
TGTGCCAGCAGCAGCACGGTATGGGAGCAGTTCTTC
CASSSTVWEQFF
>15|-|TRBJ2-7|-|TRBV27
TGTGCCAGCAGACTATCCGGCGGGTCTGGGTACGAGCAGTACTTC
CASRLSGGSGYEQYF
>17|-|TRBJ2-3|TRBD2|TRBV6-2/TRBV6-3
TGTGCCAGCAGTTATTCGTCGGGGGAGGGCAGCACAGATACGCAGTATTTT
CASSYSSGEGSTDTQYF
>15|-|TRBJ1-3|-|TRBV30
TGTGCCTGGGATAAACAGGCTCTCTCTGGAAACACCATATATTTT
CAWDKQALSGNTIYF
>14|-|TRBJ1-2|TRBD1|TRBV6-2/TRBV6-3
TGTGCCAGCAGTGGGACAGTCTCTAACTATGGCTACACCTTC
CASSGTVSNYGYTF
>14|-|TRBJ1-5|TRBD1|TRBV3-1/TRBV3-2
TGTGCCAGCAGCCAGACAGGGGGGGATCAGCCCCAGCATTTT
CASSQTGGDQPQHF
>14|once|TRBJ1-1|-|TRBV7-2
TGTGCCAGCAGCTTCGGACAAACGAACACTGAAGCTTTCTTT
CASSFGQTNTEAFF
>15|-|TRBJ1-3|-|TRBV14
TGTGCCAGCAGCCTCCCGGGGAACTCTGGAAACACCATATATTTT
CASSLPGNSGNTIYF
>13|-|TRBJ1-1|-|TRBV12-3/TRBV12-4
TGTGCCAGCAGTTTAAGAGGGAACACTGAAGCTTTCTTT
CASSLRGNTEAFF
>13|-|TRBJ2-7|-|TRBV11-3
TGTGCCAGCAGCTTGGCACGAACAGGGGAGCAGTACTTC
CASSLARTGEQYF
>15|-|TRBJ1-2|TRBD1|TRBV27
TGTGCCAGCAGGAAGGCAGGGGGTGGGGTGAATGGCTACACCTTC
CASRKAGGGVNGYTF
>14|-|TRBJ2-1|TRBD2|TRBV13
TGTGCCAGCGTCAGCGGGAGAGGTTACAATGAGCAGTTCTTC
CASVSGRGYNEQFF
>15|few|TRBJ1-5|-|TRBV7-2
TGTGCCAGCAGCCTAATGTCCTATAGCAATCAGCCCCAGCATTTT
CASSLMSYSNQPQHF
>18|-|TRBJ2-6|-|TRBV5-6
TGTGCCAGCAGCTACCCGGGATTCGGGAGCTCTGGGGCCAACGTCCTGACTTTC
CASSYPGFGSSGANVLTF
>14|-|TRBJ2-2|-|TRBV6-5
TGTGCCAGCACGAACAGGGTGGGCACCGGGGAGCTGTTTTTT
CASTNRVGTGELFF
>16|-|TRBJ2-1|TRBD1|TRBV3-1/TRBV3-2
TGTGCCAGCAGCCAGGGCAGCGGACAGGCCCACAATGAGCAGTTCTTC
CASSQGSGQAHNEQFF
>17|-|TRBJ1-3|TRBD1|TRBV6-2/TRBV6-3
TGTGCCAGCAGTAACGACAGGGCCTCATGGGGCGGAAACACCATATATTTT
CASSNDRASWGGNTIYF
>14|-|TRBJ1-1|-|TRBV7-9
TGTGCCAGCAGGACGACAGGATTGGACACTGAAGCTTTCTTT
CASRTTGLDTEAFF
>18|-|TRBJ2-6|-|TRBV19
TGTGCCAGTCTCAATGTCGGCAGGCCGTGGTCTGGGGCCAACGTCCTGACTTTC
CASLNVGRPWSGANVLTF
>15|-|TRBJ1-2|TRBD1|TRBV19
TGTGCCAGTAGTATGCCGGACAGGGTCGGGGGTGGCTACACCTTC
CASSMPDRVGGGYTF
>17|-|TRBJ2-6|TRBD1|TRBV9
TGTGCCAGCAGCGTAGGGACAGGGGTAGCCGGGGCCAACGTCCTGACTTTC
CASSVGTGVAGANVLTF
>15|-|TRBJ1-2|TRBD1|TRBV19
TGTGCCAGTACCGGGGGACAGGGAGGGTCCGATGGCTACACCTTC
CASTGGQGGSDGYTF
>16|-|TRBJ2-7|TRBD1|TRBV7-9
TGTGCCAGCAGCTCGCTGGGGGACAGGAACTCCTACGAGCAGTACTTC
CASSSLGDRNSYEQYF
>19|-|TRBJ1-6|TRBD1|TRBV4-2
TGTGCCAGCAGCCGAGGGACAGGGAATTTGTTACGGAGTAATTCACCCCTCCACTTT
CASSRGTGNLLRSNSPLHF
>13|-|TRBJ1-4|-|TRBV30
TGTGCCTGGAACGGACAGCCAGGCGAAAAACTGTTTTTT
CAWNGQPGEKLFF
>16|-|TRBJ2-7|TRBD2|TRBV6-2/TRBV6-3
TGTGCCAGCAGTAACGGGCGACTAGCGGGAGCCAACGAGCAGTACTTC
CASSNGRLAGANEQYF
>15|-|TRBJ2-7|TRBD1|TRBV7-9
TGTGCCAGCAGCTCAACTCCCGGGACAGGGGTCGAGCAGTACTTC
CASSSTPGTGVEQYF
>15|-|TRBJ2-7|-|TRBV21-1
TGTGCCAGCAGCAAAGTACCCCCTAGCTCCTACGAGCAGTACTTC
CASSKVPPSSYEQYF
>15|-|TRBJ1-1|-|TRBV18
TGTGCCAGCTCACCACGGGGGGGCATGAACACTGAAGCTTTCTTT
CASSPRGGMNTEAFF
>11|-|TRBJ2-7|-|TRBV6-4
TGTGCCAGCAGTGAACAGTACGAGCAGTACTTC
CASSEQYEQYF
>18|once|TRBJ1-2|TRBD1|TRBV29-1
TGCAGCGTTGTTGATTCCGAAAGGGTGACAGGGGCTAACTATGGCTACACCTTC
CSVVDSERVTGANYGYTF
>13|-|TRBJ1-2|-|TRBV11-3
TGTGCCAGCAGCTTAGCTCACTTTCTGGGCTACACCTTC
CASSLAHFLGYTF
>15|-|TRBJ1-1|TRBD1|TRBV11-3
TGTGCCAGCAGCTTGGGGGGACAGGTGAACACTGAAGCTTTCTTT
CASSLGGQVNTEAFF
>13|-|TRBJ1-5|-|TRBV6-5
TGTGCCACTGCTCTGCGGGTCGCTCAGCCCCAGCATTTT
CATALRVAQPQHF
>15|-|TRBJ1-2|TRBD1|TRBV10-3
TGTGCCACCAGGTGGGACAGGGGCCCTAACTATGGCTACACCTTC
CATRWDRGPNYGYTF
>13|once|TRBJ2-1|-|TRBV6-1
TGTGCCAGCAGTGAAAACAGGGTCAATGAGCAGTTCTTC
CASSENRVNEQFF
>15|-|TRBJ1-6|TRBD1|TRBV7-9
TGTGCCAGCACCCTTAGAGGGACAGGGGATTCACCCCTCCACTTT
CASTLRGTGDSPLHF
>13|-|TRBJ1-4|-|TRBV7-9
TGTGCCAGCAGCTTTCTAACTAATGAAAAACTGTTTTTT
CASSFLTNEKLFF
>14|-|TRBJ1-2|-|TRBV29-1
TGCAGCGTGGGCCGCAGGGGCCTGGGGTATGGCTACACCTTC
CSVGRRGLGYGYTF
>14|-|TRBJ2-7|-|TRBV11-2
TGTGCCAGCAGCTCAGGACAGATTGCCTACGAGCAGTACTTC
CASSSGQIAYEQYF
>14|-|TRBJ2-7|TRBD2|TRBV7-2
TGTGCCAGCAGCAGCGGGACTAGCGGGAACGAGCAGTACTTC
CASSSGTSGNEQYF
>16|-|TRBJ1-1|TRBD1|TRBV6-5
TGTGCCAGCAGTTACAGAGCAGACAGGGAGAACACTGAAGCTTTCTTT
CASSYRADRENTEAFF
>16|-|TRBJ1-3|-|TRBV6-5
TGTGCCAGCAGTTACTCGAAGTCGGGGGGGGGAAACACCATATATTTT
CASSYSKSGGGNTIYF
>15|many|TRBJ1-2|-|TRBV7-2
TGTGCCAGCAGCTTATATCCGGGTCCCTCGAATGGCTACACCTTC
CASSLYPGPSNGYTF
>14|-|TRBJ2-7|-|TRBV27
TGTGCCAGCAGTTTACGACAGAAATCCTACGAGCAGTACTTC
CASSLRQKSYEQYF
>16|-|TRBJ2-5|-|TRBV6-2/TRBV6-3
TGTGCCAGCAGTTATCGGCAGGGGGGTCCGGAGGAGACCCAGTACTTC
CASSYRQGGPEETQYF
>12|-|TRBJ2-7|-|TRBV5-1
TGCGCCAGCAGCTCCGAGGGAGGTGGGCAGTACTTC
CASSSEGGGQYF
>14|once|TRBJ2-2|TRBD1|TRBV7-9
TGTGCCAGCAGCCGGGACAGGGGTAACGGGGAGCTGTTTTTT
CASSRDRGNGELFF
>13|-|TRBJ2-7|TRBD1|TRBV6-2/TRBV6-3
TGTGCCAGCAGTAGACAGGGAACCTACGAGCAGTACTTC
CASSRQGTYEQYF
>16|-|TRBJ1-4|TRBD1|TRBV2
TGTGCCAGCAGTGGGGGACAGGGGGCTTGGGATGAAAAACTGTTTTTT
CASSGGQGAWDEKLFF
>15|-|TRBJ1-6|-|TRBV19
TGTGCCAGTAGTTCTGGCAGGAACTATAATTCACCCCTCCACTTT
CASSSGRNYNSPLHF